A single sample is the source of the 7 T cell receptor beta chains below, sequenced in a study of T cell responses to AZD1222 COVID-19 vaccine. Using immunoSEQ multiplex PCR, the repertoire was profiled, and TCRdb retains in-frame clones only, with some absent. The table has roughly 100,000 clones, more than 85% seen once. The sequencing here drew on peripheral blood, taken on day 0 of AZD1222 vaccination. These receptors were collected from an adult in good health.

The CDR3 loop is CASRTRDPHSPLHF. The DNA for the CDR3 is TGTGCCAGCCGAACCCGGGACCCTCATTCACCCCTCCACTTT. The J gene is TRBJ1-6, the V gene TRBV6-5, with D perhaps TRBD1 (5 bases). The ends were cut back, 8 bases at V and 8 bases at J, with 16 bases in the middle. Germline V gene lookup returns CDR1 MNHEY and CDR2 SVGAGI. This CDR3 has 14 amino acids.

V usage is TRBV11-2 and J usage is TRBJ2-1; TRBD2 matches at 14 bases. The V segment lost 5 bases and the J segment 3 bases; nucleotides outside the gene matches: 3. Germline V lookup: CDR1 SGHAT, CDR2 FQNNGV. CDR3 size: 16 residues. Here the CDR3 DNA reads TGTGCCAGCAGCCGGACTAGCGGGAGGTACTACAATGAGCAGTTCTTC. It yields the protein CASSRTSGRYYNEQFF.

The chain couples TRBV4-2 to TRBJ1-2; the match to TRBD1 covers 7 bases. V dropped 2 bases and J dropped 1; count of bases not matched to a gene: 4. The V gene's germline CDR1 is LGHNA and CDR2 YNFKEQ. This CDR3 comprises 15 residues. CDR3 sequence reads: CASSQSGQINYGYTF. The CDR3 DNA sequence: TGTGCCAGCAGCCAATCGGGACAGATTAACTATGGCTACACCTTC.

This clone was counted once. The chain links TRBV28 to TRBJ1-5, with a weak D call TRBD1 (6 bases). V dropped 6 bases and J dropped 4 bases, with 13 bases sitting between them. Germline CDR1 reads MDHEN; CDR2 reads SYDVKM. The CDR3 spans 14 residues. Written as DNA, the CDR3 is TGTGCCAGCAGCCCTTTGGACAGAAATCAGCCCCAGCATTTT. It yields the protein CASSPLDRNQPQHF.

The rearrangement links TRBV19 to TRBJ2-6; D call uncertain. The length of the CDR3 is 12 residues. CDR1 is LNHDA and CDR2 is SQIVND in the germline V gene (reference sequence). V was trimmed by 11 bases and J by 1 base, leaving 6 bases between them. Here the CDR3 reads CAGGSGANVLTF. DNA for the CDR3: TGTGCCGGCGGATCTGGGGCCAACGTCCTGACTTTC. Full variable domain (outside the CDR3, taken from reference TRBV19 and TRBJ2-6): DGGITQSPKYLFRKEGQNVTLSCEQNLNHDAMYWYRQDPGQGLRLIYYSQIVNDFQKGDIAEGYSVSREKKESFPLTVTSAQKNPTAFYLCAGGSGANVLTFGAGSRLTVL.

The chain joins TRBV5-1 to TRBJ1-1; the D gene is possibly TRBD1 (5 bases). Germline-derived CDR1 and CDR2 are SGHRS and YFSETQ. The ends were cut back, 4 bases at V and 5 bases at J, with 15 bases in the middle. This CDR3 comprises 14 residues. CDR3 coding DNA: TGCGCCAGCAGCCCAGACAGACGCAAGACTGAAGCTTTCTTT. As protein: CASSPDRRKTEAFF.

This CDR3 reads CASRGTTAPNEKLFF. The CDR3 bases are TGTGCCAGCAGGGGGACGACAGCCCCTAATGAAAAACTGTTTTTT. The V gene is TRBV2, the J gene TRBJ1-4; TRBD1 is a possible D gene (5 bases). In germline, CDR1 is SNHLY, CDR2 FYNNEI. Trimming shortened V by 6 bases and J by 3 bases, and 14 bases separated the two germline ends. This CDR3 contains 15 residues.